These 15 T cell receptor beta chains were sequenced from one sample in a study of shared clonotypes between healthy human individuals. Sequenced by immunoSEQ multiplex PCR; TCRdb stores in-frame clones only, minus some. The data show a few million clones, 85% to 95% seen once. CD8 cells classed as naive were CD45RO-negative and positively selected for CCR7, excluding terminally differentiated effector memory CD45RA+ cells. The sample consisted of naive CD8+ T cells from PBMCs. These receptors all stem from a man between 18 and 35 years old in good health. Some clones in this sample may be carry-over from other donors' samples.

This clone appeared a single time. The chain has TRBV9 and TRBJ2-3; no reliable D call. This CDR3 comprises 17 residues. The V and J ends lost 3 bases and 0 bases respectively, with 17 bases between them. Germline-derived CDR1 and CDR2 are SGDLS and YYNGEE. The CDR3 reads CASSESTRTLSTDTQYF. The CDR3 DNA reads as TGTGCCAGCAGCGAGTCGACAAGGACCCTCAGCACAGATACGCAGTATTTT.

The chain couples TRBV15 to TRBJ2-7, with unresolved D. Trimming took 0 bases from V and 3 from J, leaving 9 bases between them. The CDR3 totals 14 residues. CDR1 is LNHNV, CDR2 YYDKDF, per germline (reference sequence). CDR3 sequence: CATSRDGVNYEQYF. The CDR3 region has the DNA TGTGCCACCAGCAGAGATGGGGTAAACTACGAGCAGTACTTC.

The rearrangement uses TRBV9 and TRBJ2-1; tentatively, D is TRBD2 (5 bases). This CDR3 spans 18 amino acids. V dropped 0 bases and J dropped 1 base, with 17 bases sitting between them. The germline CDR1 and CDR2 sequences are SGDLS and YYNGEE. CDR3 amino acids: CASSVEALAPESYNEQFF. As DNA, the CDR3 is TGTGCCAGCAGCGTAGAAGCCCTAGCTCCTGAGTCCTACAATGAGCAGTTCTTC. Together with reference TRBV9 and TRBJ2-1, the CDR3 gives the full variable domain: DSGVTQTPKHLITATGQRVTLRCSPRSGDLSVYWYQQSLDQGLQFLIQYYNGEERAKGNILERFSAQQFPDLHSELNLSSLELGDSALYFCASSVEALAPESYNEQFFGPGTRLTVL.

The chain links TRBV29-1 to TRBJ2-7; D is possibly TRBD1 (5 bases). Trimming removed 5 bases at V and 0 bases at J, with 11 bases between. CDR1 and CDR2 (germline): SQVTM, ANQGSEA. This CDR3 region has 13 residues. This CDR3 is CSVQGPYSYEQYF. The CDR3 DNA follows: TGCAGCGTTCAGGGTCCCTACTCCTACGAGCAGTACTTC.

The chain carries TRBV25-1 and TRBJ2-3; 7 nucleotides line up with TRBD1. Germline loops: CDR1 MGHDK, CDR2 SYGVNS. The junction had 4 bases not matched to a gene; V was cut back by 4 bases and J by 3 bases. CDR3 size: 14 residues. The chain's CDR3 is CASSVHRGTDTQYF. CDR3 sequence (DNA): TGTGCCAGCAGTGTCCACAGGGGAACAGATACGCAGTATTTT.

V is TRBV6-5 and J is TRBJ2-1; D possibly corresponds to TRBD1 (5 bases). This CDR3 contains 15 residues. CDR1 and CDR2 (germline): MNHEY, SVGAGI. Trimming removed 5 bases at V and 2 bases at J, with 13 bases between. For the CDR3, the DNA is TGTGCCAGCAGTCCCGACAGAAGAGCCTACAATGAGCAGTTCTTC. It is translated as CASSPDRRAYNEQFF.

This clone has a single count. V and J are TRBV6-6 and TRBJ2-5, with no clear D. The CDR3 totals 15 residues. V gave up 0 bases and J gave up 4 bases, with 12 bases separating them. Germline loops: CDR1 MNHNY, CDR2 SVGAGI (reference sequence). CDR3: CASSYSSTETETQYF. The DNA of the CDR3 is TGTGCCAGCAGTTACTCGAGTACGGAGACAGAGACCCAGTACTTC.

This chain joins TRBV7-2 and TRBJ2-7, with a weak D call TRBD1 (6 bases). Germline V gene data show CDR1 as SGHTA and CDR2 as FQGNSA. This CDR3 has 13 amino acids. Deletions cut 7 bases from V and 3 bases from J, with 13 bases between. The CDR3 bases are TGTGCCAGCAACTACCTCAGGGGCTACGAGCAGTACTTC. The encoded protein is CASNYLRGYEQYF.

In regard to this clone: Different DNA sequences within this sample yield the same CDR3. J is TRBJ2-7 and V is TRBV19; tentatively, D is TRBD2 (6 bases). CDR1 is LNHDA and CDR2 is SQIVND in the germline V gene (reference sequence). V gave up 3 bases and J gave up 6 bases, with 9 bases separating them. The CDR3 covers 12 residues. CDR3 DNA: TGTGCCAGTAGTATCGCGGGGCGCGAGCAGTACTTC. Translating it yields CASSIAGREQYF. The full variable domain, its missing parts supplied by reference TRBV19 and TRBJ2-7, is DGGITQSPKYLFRKEGQNVTLSCEQNLNHDAMYWYRQDPGQGLRLIYYSQIVNDFQKGDIAEGYSVSREKKESFPLTVTSAQKNPTAFYLCASSIAGREQYFGPGTRLTVT.

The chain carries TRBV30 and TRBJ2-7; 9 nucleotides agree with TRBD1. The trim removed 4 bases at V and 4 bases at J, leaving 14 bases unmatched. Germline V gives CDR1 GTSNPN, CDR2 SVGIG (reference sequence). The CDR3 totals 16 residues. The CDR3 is CAWIAAPGQGDYEQYF. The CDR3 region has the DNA TGTGCCTGGATAGCAGCGCCGGGACAGGGAGATTACGAGCAGTACTTC.

CDR3 region: CASSFIGQGVLYGYTF. The CDR3 nucleotides read TGTGCCAGCAGTTTCATAGGACAGGGCGTGCTCTATGGCTACACCTTC. The chain joins TRBV27 to TRBJ1-2; 8 bases match TRBD1. Per germline, CDR1 MNHEY and CDR2 SMNVEV (reference sequence). J gave up 4 bases and V 3 bases, and 10 bases lay outside the gene matches. The CDR3 length is 16 residues.

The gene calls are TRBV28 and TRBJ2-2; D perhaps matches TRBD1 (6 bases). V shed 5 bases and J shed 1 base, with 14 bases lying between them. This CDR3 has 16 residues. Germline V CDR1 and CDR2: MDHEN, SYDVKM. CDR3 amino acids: CASSARQVMNTGELFF. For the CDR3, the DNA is TGTGCCAGCAGTGCTCGACAGGTGATGAACACCGGGGAGCTGTTTTTT.

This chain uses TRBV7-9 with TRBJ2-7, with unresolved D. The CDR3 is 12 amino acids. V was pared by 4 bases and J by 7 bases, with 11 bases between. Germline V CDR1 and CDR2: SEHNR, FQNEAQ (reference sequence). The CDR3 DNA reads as TGTGCCAGCAGCTCCCACCGTGGGGAGCAGTACTTC. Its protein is CASSSHRGEQYF.

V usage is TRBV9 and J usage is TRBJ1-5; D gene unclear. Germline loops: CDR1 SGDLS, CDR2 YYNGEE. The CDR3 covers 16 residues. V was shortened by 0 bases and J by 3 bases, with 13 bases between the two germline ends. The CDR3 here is CASSVGLGTLNQPQHF. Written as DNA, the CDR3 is TGTGCCAGCAGCGTAGGTCTGGGTACACTCAATCAGCCCCAGCATTTT. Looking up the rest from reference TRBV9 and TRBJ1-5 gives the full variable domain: DSGVTQTPKHLITATGQRVTLRCSPRSGDLSVYWYQQSLDQGLQFLIQYYNGEERAKGNILERFSAQQFPDLHSELNLSSLELGDSALYFCASSVGLGTLNQPQHFGDGTRLSIL.

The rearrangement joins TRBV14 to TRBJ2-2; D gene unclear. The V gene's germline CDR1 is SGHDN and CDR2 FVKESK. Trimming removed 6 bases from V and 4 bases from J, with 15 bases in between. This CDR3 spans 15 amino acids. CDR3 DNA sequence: TGTGCCAGCAGTTCAAAGAATGGGTTCACCGGGGAGCTGTTTTTT. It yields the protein CASSSKNGFTGELFF.